This T cell receptor (beta chain) came from a study of human T cells and chemical hapten exposure. Study results and caveats: High-frequency TCRs, those above 1 in 1000, stayed the same after DPC sensitization.

At least ten counts were recorded for this clonotype. Its antigen is not known. Regarding time point: patch test 2, 6 weeks after DPC sensitization. Treatment here: therapeutic diphenylcyclopropenone sensitization with weekly scalp DPC. Total RNA was extracted from unfractionated whole blood. The CDR3 is 16 amino acids. Germline V gives CDR1 SGHTA, CDR2 FQGNSA. Trimming removed 1 base from V and 6 bases from J, with 18 bases in between. TCRdb independently ran MiXCR on the RACE reads; one entry per CDR3 protein. The table lists about 55,000 distinct CDR3 sequences, over 9.5% of them singletons. The sequencing used whole blood, collected in connection with sensitization to the hapten diphenylcyclopropenone (DPC). This TCR came from a woman in her forties or fifties with alopecia areata. Some clones in this sample may be carry-over from other donors' samples. The chain uses TRBV7-2 and TRBJ1-2; D remains ambiguous. CDR3 coding DNA: TGTGCCAGCAGCTTAGATTTGGAGGGAATTGAAGATGGCTACACCTTC. This translates into CASSLDLEGIEDGYTF.